The clone carrying this TCR beta chain has just one count. Antigen specificity is unknown. The record originates from a study of shared clonotypes between healthy human individuals. Findings and caveats of the study: Limitation of the genetic and exposure-history diversity represented came from the few donors. Larger estimated richness was generally seen in naive subsets than in memory subsets.

Every subset had its genomic DNA shared out evenly among several immunoSEQ plates. TCRdb's table, derived via immunoSEQ multiplex PCR, lists solely in-frame clones and lacks some. The data contain some 1 million clones, about three quarters of them singletons. Memory CD4+ cells were the fraction left after CD45RA+ naive selection. The germline V gene has CDR1 SGHAT and CDR2 FQNNGV. CDR3 length: 15 amino acids. V lost 6 bases, J lost 3 bases, and 10 bases stayed unmatched. The source material was memory CD4+ T cells sorted from blood. As for subset: CD45RA-negative fraction. The gene calls are TRBV11-2 and TRBJ2-7, with TRBD2 identical over 8 bases. This clonotype was obtained from a man aged 18 to 30 in good health. The CDR3 nucleotides are TGTGCCAGCAGAAGACCGGGACTAGTCGTCTACGAGCAGTACTTC. Residues: CASRRPGLVVYEQYF.